This is a list of T cell receptor beta chains from one sample in a study of cytomegalovirus exposure and HLA in healthy donors. Assay used: immunoSEQ multiplex PCR; TCRdb lists only in-frame clones, some missing. The sample has 90,000 to 120,000 clones, roughly a tenth seen once. Sequenced sample: PBMCs. The receptors were gathered from a man in his forties or fifties in good health and CMV-seropositive. The CDR3 runs from the conserved cysteine through the conserved F or W. D genes are given only for firm matches. Some rows have no size entry. The others give once, few or many, or a class for an expanded clone.

clone_size j_call d_call v_call cdr3_aa cdr3_nt
NA TRBJ2-4 TRBD2 TRBV4-2 CASSQDLTSGTTVNIQYF TGTGCCAGCAGCCAAGATCTGACTAGCGGGACCACGGTGAACATTCAGTACTTC
NA TRBJ1-1 TRBD1 TRBV5-8 CASSSTQGVFEAFF TGTGCCAGCAGCTCGACACAGGGGGTCTTTGAAGCTTTCTTT
NA TRBJ2-4 TRBD2 TRBV11-3 CASSLFSGGDIQYF TGTGCCAGCAGCTTATTCTCGGGGGGGGACATTCAGTACTTC
NA TRBJ1-5 NA TRBV28 CASRPVGRWEESNQPQHF TGTGCCAGCAGACCGGTTGGACGTTGGGAGGAGAGCAATCAGCCCCAGCATTTT
few TRBJ2-1 TRBD2 TRBV7-7 CASSSKSGSSYNEQFF TGTGCTAGCAGCTCGAAGAGCGGGAGCTCCTACAATGAGCAGTTCTTC
NA TRBJ1-3 NA TRBV30 CAWSQTTEVNTIYF TGTGCCTGGAGTCAAACGACGGAGGTCAACACCATATATTTT
NA TRBJ2-7 NA TRBV28 CASSLSGYEQYF TGTGCCAGCAGTTTATCAGGCTACGAGCAGTACTTC
few TRBJ2-7 TRBD1 TRBV7-9 CASSPQPGTGGPYEQYF TGTGCCAGCAGCCCCCAGCCCGGGACAGGGGGACCCTACGAGCAGTACTTC
few TRBJ1-2 NA TRBV18 CASSLLGHYGYTF TGTGCCAGCTCACTATTGGGGCACTATGGCTACACCTTC
few TRBJ2-7 NA TRBV5-1 CASSLGQPRGEQYF TGCGCCAGCAGCTTGGGGCAGCCGAGGGGGGAGCAGTACTTC
few TRBJ2-5 NA TRBV7-9 CASSLVQGLETQYF TGTGCCAGCAGCTTGGTCCAGGGGCTCGAGACCCAGTACTTC
NA TRBJ1-4 NA TRBV5-4 CASSLGDSTTNEKLFF TGTGCCAGCAGCTTGGGCGACAGCACAACTAATGAAAAACTGTTTTTT
few TRBJ2-7 NA TRBV30 CAWSVLGSPNEQYF TGTGCCTGGAGTGTACTAGGGAGCCCAAACGAGCAGTACTTC
few TRBJ2-5 NA TRBV6-5 CASSYGGWGYQETQYF TGTGCCAGCAGTTACGGGGGCTGGGGGTACCAAGAGACCCAGTACTTC
few TRBJ1-2 TRBD1 TRBV30 CASDRGQGASGYTF TGTGCCTCCGATCGGGGACAGGGGGCTAGTGGCTACACCTTC
few TRBJ2-7 NA TRBV5-1 CASSLLGLLPGVSYEQYF TGCGCCAGCAGCTTGCTCGGCTTGCTCCCGGGAGTTTCCTACGAGCAGTACTTC
NA TRBJ2-7 NA TRBV11-2 CASSPGTNYEQYF TGTGCCAGCAGCCCCGGGACAAATTACGAGCAGTACTTC
few TRBJ2-5 NA TRBV6-1 CASRGTGHETQYF TGTGCCAGCAGAGGAACAGGGCATGAGACCCAGTACTTC
few TRBJ2-7 TRBD2 TRBV7-3 CASSLTSGTRYEQYF TGTGCCAGCAGCTTAACGAGCGGGACCCGCTACGAGCAGTACTTC
NA TRBJ2-1 TRBD1 TRBV11-2 CASSVQGYNEQFF TGTGCCAGCAGCGTACAGGGGTACAATGAGCAGTTCTTC
NA TRBJ2-2 TRBD2 TRBV30 CAWRQAGAGELFF TGTGCCTGGAGGCAAGCGGGAGCCGGGGAGCTGTTTTTT
many TRBJ1-4 NA TRBV7-3 CASSSEAGAGEKLFF TGTGCCAGCAGCTCCGAGGCGGGGGCGGGTGAAAAACTGTTTTTT
NA TRBJ2-7 TRBD1 TRBV7-6 CASSLASGGDSSYEQYF TGTGCCAGCAGCTTAGCGTCAGGGGGCGACAGCTCCTACGAGCAGTACTTC
NA TRBJ2-2 NA TRBV9 CASSVHKGVTGELFF TGTGCCAGCAGCGTTCATAAAGGGGTTACCGGGGAGCTGTTTTTT
few TRBJ2-7 TRBD2 TRBV2 CASSAPGGRDAYEQYF TGTGCCAGCAGTGCGCCGGGTGGGAGGGACGCCTACGAGCAGTACTTC
NA TRBJ2-4 NA TRBV5-1 CASSLATSMDIQYF TGCGCCAGCAGCTTGGCCACTAGCATGGACATTCAGTACTTC
few TRBJ2-7 TRBD2 TRBV28 CASSGLAESSYEQYF TGTGCCAGCTCGGGACTAGCGGAAAGCTCCTACGAGCAGTACTTC
few TRBJ2-7 TRBD2 TRBV7-9 CASSLGLGGEGRVNEQYF TGTGCCAGCAGCTTAGGGCTTGGAGGGGAGGGTCGGGTGAACGAGCAGTACTTC
few TRBJ1-1 TRBD1 TRBV29-1 CSVEIKGTGEAFF TGCAGCGTTGAAATCAAGGGGACAGGGGAAGCTTTCTTT
NA TRBJ2-1 TRBD2 TRBV7-9 CASSPGLAGGPRDNEQFF TGTGCCAGCAGTCCGGGACTAGCGGGAGGGCCCCGGGACAATGAGCAGTTCTTC
few TRBJ2-5 NA TRBV6-4 CASSDRETQYF TGTGCCAGCAGTGACCGGGAGACCCAGTACTTC
few TRBJ2-1 NA TRBV29-1 CSVEDASVQRDEQFF TGCAGCGTTGAAGATGCGTCGGTGCAGCGCGATGAGCAGTTCTTC
few TRBJ2-7 TRBD1 TRBV19 CASSRSGQRHEQYF TGTGCCAGTAGTAGATCGGGACAGCGACACGAGCAGTACTTC
NA TRBJ1-2 TRBD1 TRBV25-1 CAVDRDGYGYTF TGTGCCGTGGACAGGGATGGGTATGGCTACACCTTC
few TRBJ2-7 TRBD1 TRBV11-2 CASRRGQGTYEQYF TGTGCCAGCAGACGTGGACAGGGGACCTACGAGCAGTACTTC
NA TRBJ1-1 NA TRBV7-8 CASSLDRKRHFEAFF TGTGCCAGCAGCTTAGACAGGAAACGACACTTTGAAGCTTTCTTT
few TRBJ2-7 TRBD2 TRBV13 CASSHKTSGSYEQYF TGTGCCAGCAGCCACAAGACTAGCGGATCCTACGAGCAGTACTTC
few TRBJ1-3 NA TRBV11-2 CASRGESGNTIYF TGTGCCAGCAGAGGGGAATCTGGAAACACCATATATTTT
few TRBJ2-3 TRBD1 TRBV19 CATSDRGTTDTQYF TGTGCCACCTCGGACAGGGGGACCACAGATACGCAGTATTTT
NA TRBJ2-1 NA TRBV5-1 CASSLESGVYNEQFF TGCGCCAGCAGCTTGGAATCAGGTGTATACAATGAGCAGTTCTTC
few TRBJ1-2 NA TRBV30 CAWNGQLYGYTF TGTGCCTGGAATGGACAGCTCTATGGCTACACCTTC
few TRBJ2-7 TRBD2 TRBV2 CASNLGLANHEQYF TGTGCCAGCAACCTGGGACTAGCGAACCACGAGCAGTACTTC
few TRBJ2-7 TRBD1 TRBV9 CASSSRTGSEQYF TGTGCCAGCAGCTCCAGGACAGGCTCCGAGCAGTACTTC
few TRBJ1-4 NA TRBV10-1 CASSESTGVNEKLFF TGCGCCAGCAGTGAGTCCACGGGGGTGAATGAAAAACTGTTTTTT
NA TRBJ2-7 NA TRBV6-1 CASNLRDLYEQYF TGTGCCAGCAATTTGAGGGATCTCTACGAGCAGTACTTC
NA TRBJ2-2 TRBD2 TRBV5-3 CARRERGNTGELFF TGTGCCAGAAGGGAGCGGGGGAACACCGGGGAGCTGTTTTTT